The 3 T cell receptor beta chains presented below share a single source sample, sequenced in a study of cytomegalovirus exposure and HLA in healthy donors. In the PCR, 60 Vbeta and 13 Jbeta primers were used. Profiled with immunoSEQ multiplex PCR; TCRdb holds only in-frame clones, not every one. The sample contains under 40,000 clones, 76% of which appear only once. The sequencing input was PBMCs. These receptors all come from a woman younger than 45 in good health and CMV-seropositive.

The J gene is TRBJ1-2, the V gene TRBV30; D remains ambiguous. The CDR3 sequence is 13 residues long. Germline CDR1 and CDR2: GTSNPN and SVGIG (reference sequence). V gave up 1 base and J gave up 5 bases, with 11 bases separating them. In DNA form, the CDR3 reads TGTGCCTGGAGTGAAGTAAGCCATTATGGCTACACCTTC. This translates into CAWSEVSHYGYTF.

The chain uses TRBV18 and TRBJ2-6, with D tentatively TRBD1 (6 bases). Per the germline V gene, CDR1 is KGHSH and CDR2 is LQKENI. V was cut by 2 bases and J by 4 bases, with 9 bases left in between. The CDR3 loop spans 15 amino acids. This CDR3 reads CASSPTGLGANVLTF. CDR3 sequence (DNA): TGTGCCAGCTCACCAACAGGGTTAGGGGCCAACGTCCTGACTTTC.

The V call is TRBV7-3, the J call TRBJ2-5, with 15 nucleotides matching TRBD2. The J call could be wrong; TRBJ2-7 is a better fit for the DNA end. The germline V gene encodes CDR1 SGHTA and CDR2 FQGTGA. The length of the CDR3 is 21 residues. The CDR3 bases are TGTGCCAGCACCGTGGGACTAGCGGGGGGTCTCGGGGAGGGGTTAGGCTACGAGCAGTACTTC. The encoded protein is CASTVGLAGGLGEGLGYEQYF.